This TCR beta chain was recorded in a study of T cell responses to AZD1222 COVID-19 vaccine. Overall study findings and caveats: Spike-specific TCR breadth and depth rose after two AZD1222 doses. Spike regions recognized by vaccine-associated CD4 TCRs spanned the protein, led by 160-218 and 743-854. Donors were mostly white British, more females; clonal diversity possibly underestimated. The study identified only 6 or 7 AZD1222 recipients as seropositive at baseline.

The method was immunoSEQ multiplex PCR; TCRdb's version includes in-frame clones alone and lacks a portion of them. This sample has 75,000 to 95,000 clones, with approximately 81% found just once. Concerning this clone: Antigen specificity is unknown.

Germline-derived CDR1 and CDR2 are MNHEY and SVGAGI. This CDR3 region has 13 residues. The V and J ends lost 2 bases and 6 bases respectively, with 10 bases between them. Sequenced here: peripheral blood, sampled on day 0 of AZD1222 vaccination. The chain uses TRBV6-5 and TRBJ2-5, with D hard to call. The sequence was obtained from an adult in good health. The CDR3 reads CASSYTAVQTQYF. CDR3 in DNA: TGTGCCAGCAGTTACACGGCCGTACAGACCCAGTACTTC.